This TCR beta chain comes out of a study of identifying expanded T cells in peripheral blood. Findings of the study overall: Technical replicates showed about 1.2 changed clones; two weeks about 16.4; four weeks 19. Clone count variance between roughly 2-week samples rose with total template count.

Libraries were prepared by immunoSEQ multiplex PCR; TCRdb keeps only in-frame clonotypes and omits some of them. The table shows over 100,000 clones, with about 91% occurring only once. The CDR3 length is 20 residues. The V segment lost 5 bases and the J segment 9 bases; nucleotides outside the gene matches: 21. Germline V gives CDR1 SNHLY, CDR2 FYNNEI. Comment on this clone: Its antigen is as yet unknown.

Healthy donors had no documented immune events, such as infections, while sampled. The receptor was isolated from a person aged 18-69 years in good health. The sample consisted of blood. The chain is built from TRBV2 and TRBJ2-1; 14 bases are a match to TRBD2. This CDR3 reads CASSNRSFFPGLAGVVEQFF. The CDR3 DNA follows: TGTGCCAGCAGTAACCGTTCCTTTTTCCCGGGACTAGCGGGAGTGGTTGAGCAGTTCTTC.